This is a list of T cell receptor beta chains from one sample in a study of shared clonotypes between healthy human individuals. Produced via immunoSEQ multiplex PCR; TCRdb's table is partial and in-frame only. The table lists over a million clones, around four fifths of them singletons, with approximately 1.5% in the top ten. The sequenced sample was memory CD4+ T cells sorted from blood. All receptors derive from a man aged 18 to 30 in good health. Each CDR3 is given with its conserved first and last residue. D genes are given only for firm matches. Some rows have no size entry. The others give once, few or many, or a class for an expanded clone.

D gene	J gene	clone size	V gene	CDR3 protein	CDR3 DNA
.	TRBJ2-5	few	TRBV9	CASSVGTAQETQYF	TGTGCCAGCAGCGTAGGGACGGCTCAAGAGACCCAGTACTTC
TRBD1	TRBJ2-3	.	TRBV29-1	CSVGGGQGHTDTQYF	TGCAGCGTTGGAGGGGGACAGGGGCACACAGATACGCAGTATTTT
.	TRBJ2-7	.	TRBV5-1	CASSAHRDTYEQYF	TGCGCCAGCAGCGCCCACAGGGATACCTACGAGCAGTACTTC
.	TRBJ1-1	once	TRBV6-5	CASRRTNTEAFF	TGTGCCAGCAGAAGGACAAACACTGAAGCTTTCTTT
TRBD1	TRBJ2-5	.	TRBV5-1	CASSLSGQQETQYF	TGCGCCAGCAGCTTGTCGGGACAGCAAGAGACCCAGTACTTC
.	TRBJ1-3	.	TRBV6-1	CASGAGVGRNTIYF	TGTGCCAGCGGTGCAGGGGTTGGTAGAAACACCATATATTTT
TRBD2	TRBJ2-7	.	TRBV28	CATFSGSGAYEQYF	TGTGCCACCTTTTCGGGTAGCGGGGCCTACGAGCAGTACTTC
TRBD2	TRBJ2-7	few	TRBV6-1	CASKRERDNYEQYF	TGTGCCAGCAAAAGGGAGCGGGATAACTACGAGCAGTACTTC
TRBD2	TRBJ2-1	.	TRBV4-2	CASSQDLREGRYNEQFF	TGTGCCAGCAGCCAAGATTTGCGGGAGGGCCGTTACAATGAGCAGTTCTTC
.	TRBJ1-2	.	TRBV5-1	CASSLEAAYGYTF	TGCGCCAGCAGCCTGGAGGCGGCCTATGGCTACACCTTC
TRBD1	TRBJ2-7	.	TRBV5-1	CASSTGTAYEQYF	TGCGCCAGCAGCACGGGGACAGCCTACGAGCAGTACTTC
TRBD2	TRBJ2-1	once	TRBV2	CASSALAGGFDEQFF	TGTGCCAGCAGTGCACTAGCGGGAGGGTTTGACGAGCAGTTCTTC
.	TRBJ2-5	.	TRBV19	CASSIDGRGETQYF	TGTGCCAGTAGTATAGATGGCAGGGGAGAGACCCAGTACTTC
TRBD2	TRBJ2-3	.	TRBV7-3	CASSLTAGGTDTQYF	TGTGCCAGCAGCTTAACAGCGGGGGGCACAGATACGCAGTATTTT
TRBD2	TRBJ2-3	.	TRBV4-3	CASSQEVAGVGTDTQYF	TGCGCCAGCAGCCAAGAGGTGGCGGGAGTGGGAACAGATACGCAGTATTTT
.	TRBJ1-5	.	TRBV6-5	CASSHREGGQPQHF	TGTGCCAGCAGTCACAGGGAAGGAGGTCAGCCCCAGCATTTT
.	TRBJ2-7	.	TRBV5-1	CASSWDGTPFYEQYF	TGCGCCAGCAGCTGGGACGGGACGCCCTTTTACGAGCAGTACTTC
.	TRBJ1-2	.	TRBV28	CASSRQVQNYGYTF	TGTGCCAGCAGTCGACAGGTCCAAAACTATGGCTACACCTTC
TRBD1	TRBJ1-4	once	TRBV7-2	CASSSQPTGSGEKLFF	TGTGCCAGCAGCTCCCAACCGACAGGGTCGGGTGAAAAACTGTTTTTT
TRBD1	TRBJ2-7	many	TRBV5-1	CATTLYPGQGVGEQYF	TGCGCCACCACACTATATCCAGGACAGGGCGTTGGGGAGCAGTACTTC
.	TRBJ2-2	.	TRBV30	CAQGTGLPTGELFF	TGTGCCCAAGGCACAGGCCTTCCCACCGGGGAGCTGTTTTTT
.	TRBJ2-6	.	TRBV19	CASSIQAVGGANVLTF	TGTGCCAGTAGTATTCAGGCAGTCGGTGGGGCCAACGTCCTGACTTTC
.	TRBJ1-3	.	TRBV5-5	CASSVNDGNTIYF	TGTGCCAGCAGCGTGAACGACGGAAACACCATATATTTT
.	TRBJ2-7	.	TRBV9	CASSDGRSYEQYF	TGTGCCAGCAGCGACGGCAGGTCCTACGAGCAGTACTTC
.	TRBJ2-1	many	TRBV11-2	CASSFPGQKHNEQFF	TGTGCCAGCAGCTTCCCGGGCCAGAAACACAATGAGCAGTTCTTC
.	TRBJ2-2	.	TRBV4-1	CASSPLPNTGELFF	TGCGCCAGCAGCCCCCTCCCAAACACCGGGGAGCTGTTTTTT
.	TRBJ2-1	.	TRBV7-9	CASSLLIGSKLDEQFF	TGTGCCAGCAGCCTCCTTATAGGGTCTAAGTTGGATGAGCAGTTCTTC
TRBD1	TRBJ1-6	few	TRBV10-3	CAIRQGANNSPLHF	TGTGCCATCAGACAGGGGGCAAATAATTCACCCCTCCACTTT
TRBD1	TRBJ1-2	.	TRBV18	CASSPSQGVNYGYTF	TGTGCCAGCTCACCAAGTCAGGGGGTTAACTATGGCTACACCTTC
.	TRBJ1-6	once	TRBV6-6	CASSHRRGDSPLHF	TGTGCCAGCAGCCACCGGAGGGGGGATTCACCCCTCCACTTT